This T cell receptor beta chain was found in a study of blood T cells in healthy people across ages (dated by TCRdb to 2014 to 2015). Notes on the research overall: In model experiments, roughly one uniquely barcoded TCR beta cDNA molecule per two T cells was captured by template switching. Using deep sequencing normalized with unique cDNA molecular identifiers, the study measured how TCR beta repertoire diversity changes with age. The donors were split into four age groups: young (average around 15 years), middle-aged (around 40), aged (around 67) and long-lived (over 75). To avoid experimental bias, donors of different ages were distributed randomly across sequencing lanes. Two additional independent replicas of 1 million unique cDNA reads from the same blood draw were analyzed for two donors (one aged 18 to 30 and one aged 80 or older). Overall results and qualifications from the work: Estimates of total diversity based on one million sequenced T cells were considered lower bounds and underestimates. Compared with the aged group, more naive CD4+ T cells, fewer expanded clones and increased TCR diversity were shown by the long-lived group, suggesting age selection. Since profiling was done on bulk unsorted PBMCs, naive and antigen-experienced compartments could not be conclusively compared. There was a strong correlation between observed TCR beta diversity and the percentage of naive T cells measured by flow cytometry. Because the CMV infection status of the donors was unknown, age-related changes in expanded clonotypes may potentially have been confounded. Observed TCR beta diversity per million T cells fell roughly linearly with age, and a significant reduction was already apparent by age roughly 40.

Library construction relied on 5' RACE. Sequencing took place on an Illumina HiSeq 2500. A second PCR of about 6 to 11 cycles was performed with a sample-barcoded 5' primer and a J-beta primer mix. Each TCR beta cDNA molecule received a unique molecular identifier from a template-switch 5' adaptor carrying 12 random nucleotides. Each sample yielded at least 3 million CDR3-containing paired-end reads. First-strand cDNA synthesis was performed from all RNA using the Mint cDNA synthesis kit, with priming by a TRBC-specific oligonucleotide. Following uracil-DNA glycosylase treatment, a first 18-cycle PCR with universal primers M1SS and BC2_uni_R was performed on all cDNA. The authors processed their data as follows. Normalization of each sample was performed by random selection of 1 million high-quality reads, each carrying a distinct molecular identifier. Reads sharing molecular identifiers were discarded rather than binned into consensus sequences. MiTCR, with a Q25 quality threshold and the strictest error-elimination algorithm, was used for CDR3 identification, clonotype clustering and error correction. A nonparametric unseen species model with Euler transformation was used to estimate a lower bound on total TCR beta diversity. The public reads were reprocessed in TCRdb via fastp at Q25 and MiXCR, keeping in-frame beta chains. Entries that share a CDR3 protein sequence are merged under the most common genes and DNA. The V and J calls here are based on TCRdb, not the publication. The sample table holds hundreds of thousands of distinct CDR3 sequences, of which roughly 20% were seen once. The ten most abundant clones make up under 25% of the sample.

This clonotype has at least ten counts. No antigen is known for it. No much larger clone exists at a distance of one base, and base qualities are not known. Inclusive of the bounding cysteine and phenylalanine, the CDR3 is 15 residues long. Of all the DNA, just the CDR3 is kept, 45 bases in frame from base 1. Relative to germline, V is 3 bases shorter and J is 0 bases shorter, with 6 bases between their ends. The 40 or so donors, aged about 6 to 100 years, were systemically healthy Caucasian individuals from Russia. Around 10 milliliters of peripheral blood were collected from each donor into EDTA-treated Vacutainer tubes. Ficoll-Paque density-gradient centrifugation was used to isolate PBMCs, with at least 6.5 million per sample. Trizol reagent was used to extract total RNA from PBMCs, with at least 6 micrograms per sample. For every donor, flow cytometry on a PBMC aliquot measured the percentage of naive CD45RAhigh/CD27high T cells.

The chain employs TRBV12-3 or TRBV12-4 and TRBJ2-6, with no confidently assigned D gene. The sequenced sample was blood. The TCR originated in a man between 65 and 79 years old in good health. The nucleotide sequence reads TGTGCCAGCAGTTTGTCGAGCTCTGGGGCCAACGTCCTGACTTTC. This sequence encodes CASSLSSSGANVLTF.